These T cell receptor beta chains were read from a single sample in a study of T cells in Graves' hyperthyroidism and ophthalmopathy. One entry per CDR3 protein results from TCRdb running MiXCR on the multiplex PCR reads. The data show roughly 500,000 distinct CDR3 sequences, with 46% seen just once and roughly 45% held by the top ten. Sequenced input: peripheral blood or thyroid tissue (not recorded which). The receptor set was obtained from an adult woman with Graves' disease, either hyperthyroidism or ophthalmopathy (not recorded which). Both conserved end residues are part of each CDR3. The order of the fields is D gene, V gene, clone size, J gene, CDR3 DNA, CDR3 protein. D genes are given only for firm matches. Only part of the rows carry a size: once, few, many, or a class if the clone is expanded.

.,TRBV19,many,TRBJ2-2,TGTGCCAGTAGTATAAGTCCGAAGGGCGCAGGGACCGGGGAGCTGTTTTTT,CASSISPKGAGTGELFF
TRBD1,TRBV20-1,.,TRBJ1-2,TGCAGTGCTAGAGAGTGGGGGGGACAGAATAACTATGGCTACACCTTC,CSAREWGGQNNYGYTF
.,TRBV29-1,.,TRBJ2-7,TGCAGCAGTAATAGGGGCTACGAGCAGTACTTC,CSSNRGYEQYF
.,TRBV2,.,TRBJ1-4,TGTGCCGGCAGTGAAACAGGGCGGGTTGAAAAACTGTTTTTT,CAGSETGRVEKLFF
.,TRBV19,once,TRBJ2-7,TGTGCCAGTCGTCAAGATCCAGGGGTCTACGAGCAGTACTTC,CASRQDPGVYEQYF
TRBD1,TRBV27,many,TRBJ1-2,TGTGCCAGCAGACGCGGGACAGTTAACTATGGCTACACCTTC,CASRRGTVNYGYTF
.,TRBV20-1,few,TRBJ1-2,TGCAGTGCCCTATGGTATCGGTATGGCTACACCTTC,CSALWYRYGYTF
.,TRBV29-1,many,TRBJ2-2,TGCAGCGTTGAGACCAGCCAGGGATACGGGGAGCTGTTTTTT,CSVETSQGYGELFF
.,TRBV5-1,.,TRBJ2-7,TGCGCCAGCAGCCTCAGGACACCTGAGGGGCAGTACTTC,CASSLRTPEGQYF
.,TRBV12-3/TRBV12-4,.,TRBJ1-2,TGTGCCAGCAGCTCCCCGAAGGGGCCCTATGGCTACACCTTC,CASSSPKGPYGYTF
.,TRBV20-1,.,TRBJ1-1,TGCAGTGCTAGCGCTCGGGGGGCGTATATCACTGAAGCTTTCTTT,CSASARGAYITEAFF
TRBD1,TRBV15,few,TRBJ1-5,TGCGCCACCAGCAGAGGACAGGAAGATCAGCCCCAGCATTTT,CATSRGQEDQPQHF
.,TRBV29-1,many,TRBJ2-7,TGCAGCGTTGATCTTGGAATGGACTCCTACGAGCAGTACTTC,CSVDLGMDSYEQYF
TRBD1,TRBV20-1,few,TRBJ1-4,TGCAGTGCGAGAGGGGACAGGGGTGAAAAACTGTTTTTT,CSARGDRGEKLFF
.,TRBV6-6,few,TRBJ2-7,TGTGCCAGCAGTTACCCGGGACCCCAAAACCGGGGTAACGAGCAGTACTTC,CASSYPGPQNRGNEQYF
.,TRBV29-1,.,TRBJ1-1,TGCAGCCCCGGACACACTGAAGCTTTCTTT,CSPGHTEAFF
TRBD1,TRBV20-1,few,TRBJ1-2,TGCAGTGCCGGTACGGGGACAGGGATGTTGGATGGCTACACCTTC,CSAGTGTGMLDGYTF
.,TRBV7-9,.,TRBJ1-1,TGTGCCAGCAGCCTATCGAGCGGAATCACATACGAAGGCAGTGAAGCTTTCTTT,CASSLSSGITYEGSEAFF
.,TRBV7-2,many,TRBJ1-1,TGTGCCAGCAGCCCTACAGGGTTAGAGATGAACACTGAAGCTTTCTTT,CASSPTGLEMNTEAFF
.,TRBV9,many,TRBJ2-2,TGTGCCAGCAGCCCAGGGCGGGGCGCGAACACCGGGGAGCTGTTTTTT,CASSPGRGANTGELFF
TRBD1,TRBV2,.,TRBJ1-2,TGTGCCAGCAGCCCCGGGACAGCAACTAACTATGGCTACACCTTC,CASSPGTATNYGYTF
.,TRBV6-6,many,TRBJ1-5,TGTGCCAGCAGTTTGGAGGTCGGAGGGTATCAGCCCCAGCATTTT,CASSLEVGGYQPQHF
.,TRBV6-5,.,TRBJ2-7,TGTGCCAGCAGTTTGTACAGTTCCTACGAGCAGTACTTC,CASSLYSSYEQYF
TRBD1,TRBV28,.,TRBJ2-7,TGTGCCAGCAGTTCCGGGGACAGGGACAAGACCTACGAGCAGTACTTC,CASSSGDRDKTYEQYF
.,TRBV5-1,few,TRBJ2-6,TGCGCCAGCAGCCTGCAACAGGGAGCTGGGGCCAACGTCCAGACTTTC,CASSLQQGAGANVQTF
TRBD1,TRBV6-5,.,TRBJ1-1,TGTGCCGGCAGTTACCCGGCTACAGGGGGTACTGAAGCTTCCTTT,CAGSYPATGGTEASF
.,TRBV5-1,many,TRBJ2-6,TGCGCCAGCAGCTTCGGCAGCCTGAGCTCTGGGGCCAACGTCCTGACTTTC,CASSFGSLSSGANVLTF
TRBD1,TRBV6-5,few,TRBJ1-2,TGTGCCAGCAGGACGACAGGGTTTGGCTACACCTTC,CASRTTGFGYTF
.,TRBV2,few,TRBJ2-1,TGTGCCAGCAGTGTAGGGTATGAGCAGTTCTTC,CASSVGYEQFF
.,TRBV7-9,.,TRBJ1-4,TGTGCCAGCAGCCAGACAAGGGCCGGTAATGAAAAACTGTTTTTT,CASSQTRAGNEKLFF
.,TRBV12-3/TRBV12-4,many,TRBJ1-6,TGTGCCAGCAGCTTGAGGGGGTCTAATTCACCCCTCCACTTT,CASSLRGSNSPLHF
.,TRBV29-1,many,TRBJ2-5,TGCAGCGTTTGGCTAGGCCAAGAGACCCAGTACTTC,CSVWLGQETQYF
.,TRBV29-1,.,TRBJ2-2,TGCAGCGTTGGTAAAGGCGGGGAGCTGTTTTTT,CSVGKGGELFF
.,TRBV4-1,.,TRBJ2-7,TGCGCCAGCAGCCGACTGATCTTAGAGGGCGAGCAGTACTTC,CASSRLILEGEQYF
.,TRBV20-1,many,TRBJ1-6,TGCAGTGCAGGGGGGGGGTTTCATCAAAATTCACCCCTCCACTTT,CSAGGGFHQNSPLHF
.,TRBV10-3,.,TRBJ2-2,TGTGCCATCAGTGAAAGTAGCGGAGTCGGGACCGGGGAGCTGTTTTTT,CAISESSGVGTGELFF
.,TRBV15,.,TRBJ2-3,TGTGCCACCAGCGGCAGAGCGGGTTGGGGAGATACGCAGTATTTT,CATSGRAGWGDTQYF
.,TRBV7-3,.,TRBJ2-2,TGTGCCAGCAGCCGCGGGACAGTGAGCGGGGAGCTGTTTTTT,CASSRGTVSGELFF
.,TRBV24-1,.,TRBJ1-2,TGTGCCGTCAATAACCGGGAGGACTATGGCTACACCTTC,CAVNNREDYGYTF
.,TRBV7-8,.,TRBJ1-2,TGTGCCAGCAGCTTAGTTGAGGCGGGTGGCTACACCTTC,CASSLVEAGGYTF
.,TRBV6-2/TRBV6-3,many,TRBJ2-7,TGTGCCAGCAGCCGAGAGTCGGTAGCCCCACTTATCTTC,CASSRESVAPLIF